Included here is one TCR beta chain sequence, with context. The antigen is undetermined. With 0 bases removed from V and 2 bases from J, the gap between germline ends came to 22 bases. CDR3 length: 18 amino acids. Germline V gene sequence: CDR1 DFQATT, CDR2 SNEGSKA (reference sequence). These data belong to a study of vaccination and CD4 T cells after COVID-19. Across the whole study: The post-vaccine samples came a median approximately 72 days after dose two (range 14 to 241). Findings of the study overall: Researchers report that 304 of 307 vaccine-specific clones in convalescent patients proved spike mono-reactive.

Sequencing of the DNA from cultured CD4+ T cells was carried out with the Oncomine TCR Beta short-read assay. TCRdb ran MiXCR on the PCR reads and lists one entry per CDR3 protein. The sample has 9,500 to 15,000 distinct CDR3 sequences; roughly 50% are singletons. The treatment: approximately 9-day PBMC culture with coronavirus spike peptide pools or control peptides (ViraFEST assay). V gene TRBV20-1 combines with J gene TRBJ2-5; possibly TRBD2 for D (6 bases). The sequence derives from a human donor who had recovered from COVID-19. Sample: CD4+ T cells from blood, cultured in vitro. The CDR3 DNA reads as TGCAGTGCTAGAGATAACTTTGGTAGCGGAAGTAATCAAGAGACCCAGTACTTC. Its protein is CSARDNFGSGSNQETQYF.